This TCR beta chain was observed in a study of blood T cell repertoires in COVID-19. Background on the study: Acute and convalescent COVID-19 specimens originated in the United States, Italy and Spain.

Original processing methods: Reference gene primer amplification in the assay estimated nucleated cell counts. TCRdb's copy holds only in-frame clones and misses some; the assay was immunoSEQ multiplex PCR. The V and J calls and clone size come from that table; D and trimming were worked out from the DNA. The repertoire consists of about 110,000 clones, with 87% occurring once and the leading ten covering around 4.9%. The CDR3 contains 14 residues. CDR1 and CDR2 from the germline V gene are LNHDA and SQIVND (reference sequence). V was clipped by 7 bases and J by 7 bases; unmatched bases: 7. The chain combines TRBV19 with TRBJ2-1, with 10 bases fitting TRBD1. This sequence was found in a human donor in a cohort sampled during active COVID-19. The sequenced sample was peripheral blood. CDR3 protein: CASTPTGGRNEQFF. The CDR3 DNA reads as TGTGCCAGTACCCCGACAGGGGGCAGGAATGAGCAGTTCTTC.